The 8 T cell receptor beta chains below come from one sample, sequenced in a study of chemoradiotherapy in HPV16-positive cancers (dated by TCRdb to 2021 to 2024). Receptors were amplified or captured by the immunoSEQ multiplex PCR assay. TCRdb stores this immuneACCESS table with in-frame sequences only. Part of the clones is absent; in the studies checked, under half of the shortfall reflects unresolved V genes, and no reason is known for the rest. Across this sample there are about 68,000 clones, with 85% to 90% seen only once. The ten largest make up 4% to 5% of the sample. Material: blood, obtained from a patient who underwent chemoradiotherapy. These receptors all come from a human donor with HPV-associated anogenital cancer.

The chain is built from TRBV7-9 and TRBJ2-3, with TRBD1 as a possible D gene (6 bases). With 3 bases removed from V and 4 bases from J, the gap between germline ends came to 14 bases. This CDR3 is built from 15 residues. Germline V gene lookup returns CDR1 SEHNR and CDR2 FQNEAQ (reference sequence). CDR3 amino acids: CASSFATGLADTQYF. In nucleotides, the CDR3 is TGTGCCAGCAGCTTCGCCACAGGGTTGGCAGATACGCAGTATTTT.

The chain links TRBV28 to TRBJ1-1; D uncertain. Germline lookup yields CDR1 MDHEN and CDR2 SYDVKM. Trimming stripped 7 bases from V and 5 bases from J, with 29 bases between. The CDR3 loop spans 18 amino acids. The CDR3 DNA reads as TGTGCCAGCAAATTCAACGGTTTGGGAAGTTCGCGGAGGACTGAAGCTTTCTTT. Protein: CASKFNGLGSSRRTEAFF.

The chain uses TRBV27 and TRBJ2-1, with D unresolved. Trimming pared 3 bases from V and 11 bases from J, leaving 17 bases between. CDR3 length: 14 residues. From germline, CDR1 is MNHEY and CDR2 SMNVEV (reference sequence). CDR3 loop: CASSFLDSLGKQFF. In nucleotides, the CDR3 is TGTGCCAGCAGTTTCCTCGATTCCCTCGGAAAGCAGTTCTTC.

The chain carries TRBV5-1 and TRBJ2-2; no reliable D call. CDR1 and CDR2 from the germline V gene are SGHRS and YFSETQ. The CDR3 length is 13 residues. Trimming shortened V by 1 base and J by 6 bases, and 7 bases separated the two germline ends. Written as DNA, the CDR3 is TGCGCCAGCAGCTTGCCCCCGGCCGGGGAGCTGTTTTTT. Its protein is CASSLPPAGELFF.

This clone has just one count. This sequence joins TRBV6-6 and TRBJ1-1, with D maybe TRBD1 (6 bases). Trimming left V 7 bases short and J 0 bases short, with 12 bases between. Germline CDR1 is MNHNY and CDR2 is SVGAGI (reference sequence). This CDR3 has 14 amino acids. In DNA, the CDR3 is TGTGCCAGCACCTTGACAGGTATGAACACTGAAGCTTTCTTT. It is translated as CASTLTGMNTEAFF.

This sequence joins TRBV5-5 and TRBJ1-4; D perhaps matches TRBD1 (5 bases). The CDR3 has 14 amino acids. Trimming took off 4 bases at V and 8 bases at J, with 15 bases between the two ends. The germline gives CDR1 SGHKS, CDR2 YYEKEE (reference sequence). In DNA form, the CDR3 reads TGTGCCAGCAGCCACCCGGGGGGTGAGGAAAAACTGTTTTTT. This sequence encodes CASSHPGGEEKLFF.

The chain has TRBV27 and TRBJ2-1; 9 positions match TRBD2. This CDR3 comprises 14 residues. The V segment lost 5 bases and the J segment 9 bases; nucleotides outside the gene matches: 8. Looked up from germline, CDR1 is MNHEY and CDR2 is SMNVEV (reference sequence). The CDR3 protein is CASSLAGSYLEQFF. DNA of the CDR3: TGTGCCAGCAGTCTAGCGGGATCCTACCTTGAGCAGTTCTTC.

This chain uses TRBV5-5 with TRBJ1-6; weak D call: TRBD1 (6 bases). V lost 4 bases and J 9 bases, leaving 23 bases between the germline ends. Germline CDR1 SGHKS, CDR2 YYEKEE (reference sequence). CDR3 length equals 17 residues. As DNA, the CDR3 is TGTGCCAGCAGCCGACCTGGGAAACAGGGAATCGGTTCACCCCTCCACTTT. This encodes CASSRPGKQGIGSPLHF.